This TCR beta chain was identified during a study of blood T cell repertoires in COVID-19 (dated by TCRdb to about 2020). For the wider study: Samples covering the acute and convalescent phases of COVID-19 were provided by collaborators in the United States, Italy and Spain. The material from the prospective study consisted of cDNA or gDNA derived from T cells, B-cell-depleted T cells, or PBMCs. Deeply sampled blood TCRbeta repertoires from subjects exposed to, actively infected with, or recovered from COVID-19 were included in the dataset. The repertoires were released in a freely available public database meant as a resource for research on the immune response to SARS-CoV-2. Samples came from the ongoing ImmuneRACE study (first 160 participants) plus 1,254 subjects from 6 global collaborators. Sample metadata almost always included a de-identified subject ID, COVID-19 status, age in years and sex. HLA class I and class II types, where available, came from metadata supplied by the sample provider rather than from assay-based typing. What the study reported, not specific to this receptor: How much clinical and demographic metadata was included differed by source and by participant, and the metadata was provided uncurated.

TCRbeta CDR3 regions were amplified from genomic DNA using the immunoSEQ Assay, a bias-controlled multiplex PCR. The published analysis was carried out like this. The number of nucleated cells in each sample was estimated from the amplification of reference gene primers within the assay. Sequence reads were collapsed and filtered to measure the absolute abundance of every unique TCRbeta CDR3 rearrangement. Productive Simpson clonality was computed per sample as the square root of Simpson's diversity index over productive rearrangements. Imported from immuneACCESS, the table was reduced by TCRdb to in-frame sequences with V and J called. These copies leave out some clones; in studies compared against another copy, an unresolved V gene accounts for under half, and the cause of the remainder is not known. V, J and clone size derive from that table, while D and trimming were established from the DNA sequence. In all, the sample holds about 74,000 clones, and approximately 91% of those were seen once. The top ten clones comprise approximately 3% of the sample.

Whole blood was collected in K2EDTA tubes by collaborating institutions according to the institutions' own protocols. For TCRbeta analysis, collaborators shipped samples in one of three forms: frozen whole blood, isolated PBMCs, or DNA extracted from either of those sample types. Details on this clone: Its binding antigen is unknown. Per-base qualities were not stored, and no clone one base away is much larger.

From the cysteine up to the phenylalanine, the CDR3 has a length of 14 residues. The read is trimmed to its CDR3 DNA, 42 bases read in frame from base 1. V and J lose 5 bases and 4 bases, and a span of 9 bases separates them. CDR1 and CDR2 are drawn from the germline V gene (reference sequence): MNHEY, SMNVEV. The chain employs TRBV27 and TRBJ1-6; TRBD1 is a weak D gene call, 5 bases matching. What was sequenced was peripheral blood. This receptor was obtained from an older man with active or convalescent COVID-19. The DNA sequence is as follows: TGTGCCAGCAGTGGGGGGGTTTATAATTCACCCCTCCACTTT. This sequence encodes CASSGGVYNSPLHF.